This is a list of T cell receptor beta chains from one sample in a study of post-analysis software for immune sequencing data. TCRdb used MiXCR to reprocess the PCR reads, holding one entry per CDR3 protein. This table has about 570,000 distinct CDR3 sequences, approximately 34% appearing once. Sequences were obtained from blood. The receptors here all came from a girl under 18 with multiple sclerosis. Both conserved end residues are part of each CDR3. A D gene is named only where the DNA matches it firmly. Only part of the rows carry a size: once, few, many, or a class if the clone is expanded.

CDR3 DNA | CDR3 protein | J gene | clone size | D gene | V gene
TGTGCCAGCAGGACGACAGGGGGCGCGAGTGAAGCTTTCTTT | CASRTTGGASEAFF | TRBJ1-1 | - | TRBD1 | TRBV12-3/TRBV12-4
TGCAGTGCTAGCACAGACTCCTACGAGCAGTACTTC | CSASTDSYEQYF | TRBJ2-7 | - | - | TRBV20-1
TGCAGCGTTGAACCGGTCAGGGGACGCACTGAAGCTTTCTTT | CSVEPVRGRTEAFF | TRBJ1-1 | - | - | TRBV29-1
TGTGCCAGCAGCCCCCCAGGGGGAGACTACGAGCAGTACTTC | CASSPPGGDYEQYF | TRBJ2-7 | few | TRBD1 | TRBV12-3/TRBV12-4
TGTGCCAGTTCACCTAGCGCGACAGGCGCCTACGAGCAGTACTTC | CASSPSATGAYEQYF | TRBJ2-7 | - | - | TRBV19
TGTGCCAGCAGCCCAGGGACAGTCACGCAGCTCCAGCATTTT | CASSPGTVTQLQHF | TRBJ1-5 | - | TRBD1 | TRBV9
TGTGCCAGCAGTCCCCGAATGGTCCCCACAGATACGCAGTATTTT | CASSPRMVPTDTQYF | TRBJ2-3 | - | - | TRBV6-5
TGTGCCATCAGTGAGTCGCGCCGGCAGAACACTGAAGCTTTCTTT | CAISESRRQNTEAFF | TRBJ1-1 | - | - | TRBV10-3
TGCAGTGCCCCCTATCGTAGCGAGCAGTACTTC | CSAPYRSEQYF | TRBJ2-7 | few | - | TRBV20-1
TGTGCCAGCAGCCAAGGCAATCAGGGAGGAGCTTTCTTT | CASSQGNQGGAFF | TRBJ1-1 | - | - | TRBV3-1
TGTGCCAGCAGCCCCTCGGGGGTAACGGAAGAGACCCAGTACTTC | CASSPSGVTEETQYF | TRBJ2-5 | few | - | TRBV7-2
TGTGCCAGCTCCTTCTCCCAATACGAGCAGTACTTC | CASSFSQYEQYF | TRBJ2-7 | few | - | TRBV6-6
TGTGCCAGCAGCGCGGGGTTAGGGAACACTGAAGCTTTCTTT | CASSAGLGNTEAFF | TRBJ1-1 | - | - | TRBV6-5
TGCAGTGCTCCGGGACTAGCGGGGAGGGAGACCCAGTACTTC | CSAPGLAGRETQYF | TRBJ2-5 | - | TRBD2 | TRBV20-1
TGTGCCACCAGCAGACGGAGCGGGGGCAATGAGCAGTTCTTC | CATSRRSGGNEQFF | TRBJ2-1 | - | TRBD2 | TRBV15
TGCAGTGCTCCAACCGCCGGGACATTGACCTACGAGCAGTACTTC | CSAPTAGTLTYEQYF | TRBJ2-7 | - | - | TRBV20-1
TGTGCCAGCAGCGCGGGGACCCGTGGCTACACCTTC | CASSAGTRGYTF | TRBJ1-2 | - | - | TRBV11-2
TGTGCCAGCAGTCCACCCGAAAACATTCAGTACTTC | CASSPPENIQYF | TRBJ2-4 | few | - | TRBV28
TGTGCCAGCAGCGTAGGACTAGCGGGGAACATTCAGTACTTC | CASSVGLAGNIQYF | TRBJ2-4 | many | TRBD2 | TRBV9
TGTGCCAGCAGCTCAACTCATCAGCCCCAGCATTTT | CASSSTHQPQHF | TRBJ1-5 | once | - | TRBV7-2
TGTGCCAGCAGTTTCGCGGCAGTGGGAACAGATACGCAGTATTTT | CASSFAAVGTDTQYF | TRBJ2-3 | - | - | TRBV12-3/TRBV12-4
TGTGCCGCCTCAGGGACAACTAATGAAAAACTGTTTTTT | CAASGTTNEKLFF | TRBJ1-4 | few | - | TRBV7-9
TGTGCCATCAAGCAGGGGGTCTACACAGATACGCAGTATTTT | CAIKQGVYTDTQYF | TRBJ2-3 | - | TRBD1 | TRBV10-3
TGTGCCAGCAGCGTAGATGCAAGCAGTCTTGCTTTCTTT | CASSVDASSLAFF | TRBJ1-1 | - | - | TRBV9
TGCGCCAGCAGCTTAACCACTTTCACAGATACGCAGTATTTT | CASSLTTFTDTQYF | TRBJ2-3 | - | - | TRBV5-1
TGTGCCAGTAGTTGGGGGGGTCGTTGGCAGGGCAATGAGCAGTTCTTC | CASSWGGRWQGNEQFF | TRBJ2-1 | few | TRBD2 | TRBV19
TGTGCCAGCAGTCCCCTCGGGCCTAGCAATCAGCCCCAGCATTTT | CASSPLGPSNQPQHF | TRBJ1-5 | few | - | TRBV27